The following is a T cell receptor (beta chain) sequence with its context. The sample originates from a study of T cell responses to AZD1222 COVID-19 vaccine. TCRdb's copy holds only in-frame clones and misses some; the assay was immunoSEQ multiplex PCR. The sample consists of more than 85,000 clones, roughly nine tenths of them appearing once. This CDR3 has 16 residues. CDR1 SGDLS and CDR2 YYNGEE come from the germline V gene. Trimming took 0 bases from V and 7 from J; bases not matched to a gene: 9. This chain links TRBV9 with TRBJ2-3, with 9 bases lining up with TRBD2. Sequences were derived from peripheral blood, sampled on day 0 of AZD1222 vaccination. This sequence was found in an adult in good health. The CDR3 reads CASSVAGSGSWNTQYF. For the CDR3, the DNA is TGTGCCAGCAGCGTAGCAGGTAGCGGGAGTTGGAATACGCAGTATTTT.